One T cell receptor (beta chain) is described in this entry. These data come from a study of blood T cell repertoires in COVID-19. Turning to the study itself: Sources were T cells, B-cell-depleted T cells, or PBMCs; the material itself was cDNA or gDNA.

The CDR3 runs 11 residues. The V end lost 5 bases, the J end lost 18 bases, and 14 bases lay between the germline ends. Authors' analysis steps: Amplification of reference gene primers was used by the study to estimate nucleated cell counts. Here immunoSEQ multiplex PCR was the method, and the copy in TCRdb shows in-frame clones only, minus some. V, J and clone size are those of that table, while D and trimming were read from the DNA. The profile shows approximately 96,000 clones, 90% to 95% of them singletons. This receptor was taken from a human donor with active COVID-19. The donor label of this sample is uncertain. The gene calls are TRBV12-3 or TRBV12-4 and TRBJ1-6, with D tentatively TRBD1 (5 bases). The sequencing input was peripheral blood. CDR3 nucleotides: TGTGCCAGCAGTGCCGGGACTTTGACCCACTTT. Amino acids: CASSAGTLTHF.